This T cell receptor beta chain was identified in a study of OX40 agonist ivuxolimab in advanced cancers. Findings and caveats of the study: At 0.1 to 3.0 mg/kg, clonal expansion of CD4+ and CD8+ blood T cells had occurred by week 6.

CDR1 SGHTA and CDR2 FQGNSA come from the germline V gene. There are 14 residues in the CDR3. Trimming took off 2 bases at V and 5 bases at J, with 12 bases between the two ends. As for this clone: Its cognate antigen is unknown.

Generated by immunoSEQ multiplex PCR, the TCRdb table keeps only in-frame clones and is missing some. The sample has about 46,000 clones, about 91% seen once. The sequence came from an adult with an advanced solid tumor such as melanoma, head and neck, liver or kidney cancer. The sample consisted of CD4+ or CD8+ T cells sorted from blood, taken in a trial of the OX40 agonist ivuxolimab. The V and J genes are TRBV7-2 and TRBJ1-1; D is unclear. The CDR3 DNA sequence: TGTGCCAGCAGCTTATTGGGAGGAGAGACTGAAGCTTTCTTT. It codes for CASSLLGGETEAFF.